What follows are 10 T cell receptor beta chains derived from one specimen sequenced in a study of T cell repertoires in cytomegalovirus infection. Via MiXCR, TCRdb re-called the reads, giving one row per CDR3 protein. The sample yields about 890,000 distinct CDR3 sequences, roughly 30% seen once. These receptors are not linked to any known antigen. Sequenced material: cultured CD8+ T cells from PBMCs, taken from culture after CMV antigen stimulation. The receptors were gathered from a human donor in good health (CMV status not recorded). Some clones in this sample may be carry-over from other donors' samples.

The chain combines TRBV7-9 with TRBJ1-1; D might be TRBD1 (6 bases). Trimming removed 6 bases at V and 3 bases at J, with 14 bases between. Per germline, CDR1 SEHNR and CDR2 FQNEAQ (reference sequence). CDR3 length equals 14 residues. The CDR3 protein is CASSGAGGYTEAFF. CDR3 nucleotides: TGTGCCAGCAGTGGGGCTGGGGGCTACACTGAAGCTTTCTTT.

This clonotype was detected a few times. This chain uses TRBV5-4 with TRBJ1-6; D is ambiguous. The CDR3 is 14 residues long. V lost 4 bases and J lost 4, with 9 bases in between. CDR1 SGHNT and CDR2 YYREEE come from the germline V gene (reference sequence). The CDR3 nucleotides are TGTGCCAGCAGCCTCCAGGAATATAATTCACCCCTCCACTTT. It is translated as CASSLQEYNSPLHF. Looking up the rest from reference TRBV5-4 and TRBJ1-6 gives the full variable domain: ETGVTQSPTHLIKTRGQQVTLRCSSQSGHNTVSWYQQALGQGPQFIFQYYREEENGRGNFPPRFSGLQFPNYSSELNVNALELDDSALYLCASSLQEYNSPLHFGNGTRLTVT.

This sequence joins TRBV7-9 and TRBJ1-2, with D perhaps TRBD1 (5 bases). The CDR3 covers 13 residues. Trimming took 10 bases from V and 4 from J, leaving 16 bases between them. Looked up from germline, CDR1 is SEHNR and CDR2 is FQNEAQ (reference sequence). The CDR3 sequence: CATGRGEGYGYTF. The CDR3 DNA reads as TGTGCCACCGGTAGAGGGGAGGGCTATGGCTACACCTTC.

This clonotype has ten or more counts. The V gene is TRBV7-6, the J gene TRBJ1-2, with D uncertain. V was cut by 5 bases and J by 5 bases, with 12 bases left in between. The V gene's germline CDR1 is SGHVS and CDR2 FNYEAQ. CDR3 size: 13 residues. The CDR3 nucleotides are TGTGCCAGCAGCCCGACTACTACTTATGGCTACACCTTC. Translating gives CASSPTTTYGYTF.

The J gene is TRBJ2-7, the V gene TRBV3-1, with D possibly called TRBD1 or TRBD2 (5 bases each). This CDR3 is built from 15 residues. V lost 4 bases, J lost 0 bases, and 13 bases lay in between. CDR1 LGHDT and CDR2 YNNKEL come from the germline V gene (reference sequence). This CDR3 reads CASSPGAASSYEQYF. CDR3 bases: TGTGCCAGCAGCCCCGGGGCCGCGAGCTCCTACGAGCAGTACTTC.

The chain recombines TRBV20-1 with TRBJ2-1; 10 nucleotides match TRBD2. The CDR3 spans 18 residues. Germline trimming cut 2 bases from V and 0 bases from J; bases unmatched to any gene: 10. Germline V gene sequence: CDR1 DFQATT, CDR2 SNEGSKA (reference sequence). Here the CDR3 DNA reads TGCAGTGCTAGAAGGCTAGCGGGGGTCCCGAGCTCCTACAATGAGCAGTTCTTC. This codes for CSARRLAGVPSSYNEQFF.

V gene TRBV28 combines with J gene TRBJ2-5, with TRBD2 matching over 11 bases. The V gene end was trimmed by 6 bases and the J gene end by 5 bases; junction bases not matched to a gene: 8. In germline, CDR1 is MDHEN, CDR2 SYDVKM. The CDR3 has 15 amino acids. CDR3 protein: CASRPSGGTGETQYF. The DNA for the CDR3 is TGTGCCAGCAGGCCTAGCGGGGGGACTGGGGAGACCCAGTACTTC.

This clonotype came up once. The junction does not match germline at one end; this may be a read error. This chain links TRBV27 with TRBJ2-3; the D gene is possibly TRBD2 (7 bases). This CDR3 is 17 amino acids long. Germline CDR1 reads MNHEY; CDR2 reads SMNVEV (reference sequence). DNA for the CDR3: TGTGTCAGCAGTTATCTCAGGGGCCCAGCGGGATCAGATACGCAGTATTTT. It codes for CVSSYLRGPAGSDTQYF.

This clonotype was counted between two and nine times. V gene TRBV11-3 combines with J gene TRBJ2-1, with TRBD1 matching over 9 bases. CDR3 size: 15 residues. The germline gives CDR1 SGHNT, CDR2 YENEEA. Germline trimming cut 0 bases from V and 7 bases from J; bases unmatched to any gene: 4. In DNA form, the CDR3 reads TGTGCCAGCAGCTTAGATACAGGGGGCTATAATGAGCAGTTCTTC. It translates to CASSLDTGGYNEQFF.

There are many counts of this clonotype. The rearrangement links TRBV7-6 to TRBJ2-2; D remains ambiguous. This CDR3 is built from 15 residues. Trimming shortened V by 2 bases and J by 6 bases, and 13 bases separated the two germline ends. Germline CDR1 reads SGHVS; CDR2 reads FNYEAQ. The CDR3 DNA sequence: TGTGCCAGCAGCTTAAGGGTTGATTTCTCCGGGGAGCTGTTTTTT. Translation gives CASSLRVDFSGELFF.